This T cell receptor (beta chain) was observed in a study of naive and memory T cell subsets. Findings of the study overall: Possibly reflecting memory cells re-expressing CD45RA, a few larger clonotypes occurred in naive repertoires, especially CD8.

The CDR3 sequence is 18 residues long. CDR1 and CDR2 from the germline V gene are SGHNT and YENEEA. The germline V and J ends were trimmed by 5 bases and 0 bases, with 19 bases remaining between them. An equimolar mix of two oligonucleotides served as the beta constant-region primer for TRBC1 and TRBC2. Four rounds of PCR amplified the ligated cDNA using nested alpha and beta constant-region primers plus SP2. TCRdb redid the calling of the UMI-ligation and nested PCR reads with MiXCR, one entry per CDR3 protein. The table shows roughly 100,000 distinct CDR3 sequences, with about 14% occurring only once. As concerns this clonotype: What it binds is not known.

The sample consisted of naive CD8+ T cells from blood. The chain carries TRBV11-3 and TRBJ2-2; D possibly corresponds to TRBD2 (5 bases). This receptor was identified in a human donor in good health. The CDR3 DNA reads TGTGCCAGCAGCCCTGGTGAGGGTCAGACCTCGAACACCGGGGAGCTGTTTTTT. This gives the protein CASSPGEGQTSNTGELFF.